The 21 T cell receptor beta chains reported below all come from one sample, sequenced in a study of blood T cells in healthy people across ages. A second PCR, run for roughly 6 to 11 cycles, used a sample-barcoded 5' primer plus a J-beta primer mix. TCRdb ran MiXCR on the 5' RACE reads and lists one entry per CDR3 protein. The sample records under 800,000 distinct CDR3 sequences, approximately 39% being singletons. Sequencing input: blood. The receptors were sampled from a woman aged 55-70 years in good health.

A few counts support this clonotype. This chain uses TRBV27 with TRBJ1-5; the D is unclear. V gave up 2 bases and J gave up 2 bases, with 10 bases separating them. The CDR3 is 15 amino acids. Germline V gene sequence: CDR1 MNHEY, CDR2 SMNVEV (reference sequence). Here the CDR3 reads CASSLVEDRNQPQHF. The CDR3 coding sequence is TGTGCCAGCAGTTTAGTAGAGGATCGCAATCAGCCCCAGCATTTT.

This chain joins TRBV19 and TRBJ2-7, with D perhaps matching TRBD2 (5 bases). Germline V gene lookup returns CDR1 LNHDA and CDR2 SQIVND (reference sequence). Trimming cost V 3 bases and J 2 bases, with 11 bases left between them. The CDR3 is 14 residues long. The CDR3 DNA sequence: TGTGCCAGTAGTATTTATCGGGGAGCCTACGAGCAGTACTTC. It is translated as CASSIYRGAYEQYF. The full variable domain, with the rest looked up from reference TRBV19 and TRBJ2-7, is DGGITQSPKYLFRKEGQNVTLSCEQNLNHDAMYWYRQDPGQGLRLIYYSQIVNDFQKGDIAEGYSVSREKKESFPLTVTSAQKNPTAFYLCASSIYRGAYEQYFGPGTRLTVT.

The chain combines TRBV15 with TRBJ2-6; D is undetermined. Germline loops: CDR1 LNHNV, CDR2 YYDKDF (reference sequence). V gave up 0 bases and J gave up 6 bases, with 18 bases separating them. The CDR3 extends over 18 amino acids. The CDR3 loop is CATSRDLFSSSSANVLTF. CDR3 sequence (DNA): TGTGCCACCAGCAGAGATTTGTTCTCTAGTTCGTCGGCCAACGTCCTGACTTTC. Combining the CDR3 with reference TRBV15 and TRBJ2-6 gives the whole variable domain DAMVIQNPRYQVTQFGKPVTLSCSQTLNHNVMYWYQQKSSQAPKLLFHYYDKDFNNEADTPDNFQSRRPNTSFCFLDIRSPGLGDTAMYLCATSRDLFSSSSANVLTFGAGSRLTVL.

This clonotype was counted many times. This rearrangement joins TRBV10-3 to TRBJ2-7; the D gene is possibly TRBD1 (5 bases). The germline V gene encodes CDR1 ENHRY and CDR2 SYGVKD. CDR3 length: 13 amino acids. V was cut by 2 bases and J by 7 bases, with 12 bases left in between. The CDR3 here is CAISEDTPGEQYF. CDR3 in DNA: TGTGCCATCAGTGAGGACACCCCAGGGGAGCAGTACTTC.

The rearrangement joins TRBV5-1 to TRBJ1-2, with no clear D. Trimming cost V 2 bases and J 8 bases, with 13 bases left between them. The length of the CDR3 is 13 residues. CDR1 SGHRS and CDR2 YFSETQ come from the germline V gene. The CDR3 is CASSFFGQGGYTF. Here the CDR3 DNA reads TGCGCCAGCAGCTTTTTTGGGCAAGGGGGCTACACCTTC.

This clonotype came up a few times. This rearrangement joins TRBV6-2 or TRBV6-3 to TRBJ2-7; 7 bases map to TRBD2. The CDR3 length is 17 residues. CDR1 MNHEY and CDR2 SVGEGT come from the germline V gene. Losses at the gene ends were 5 bases for V and 7 bases for J; bases not matched to a gene: 20. CDR3 residues: CASSMGRASGGKDEQYF. The CDR3 DNA reads as TGTGCCAGCAGTATGGGGCGAGCTAGCGGAGGGAAGGATGAGCAGTACTTC.

The J gene is TRBJ2-7, the V gene TRBV7-2, with a weak D call TRBD1 (6 bases). CDR3 size: 15 residues. CDR1 and CDR2 (germline): SGHTA, FQGNSA. Trimming shortened V by 5 bases and J by 7 bases, and 21 bases separated the two germline ends. The DNA for the CDR3 is TGTGCCAGCAGCCCCCCGGGACATCCCTACAATGAGCAGTACTTC. Its translation is CASSPPGHPYNEQYF.

This clonotype has just a few counts. The rearrangement links TRBV10-3 to TRBJ2-7; D uncertain. The CDR3 totals 15 residues. Trimming pared 0 bases from V and 0 bases from J, leaving 9 bases between. CDR1 is ENHRY and CDR2 is SYGVKD in the germline V gene. The CDR3 nucleotides are TGTGCCATCAGTGAGTCGAGTATTAACTCCTACGAGCAGTACTTC. The encoded protein is CAISESSINSYEQYF.

For this clonotype: The germline gene is not matched at one end of the junction; a read error may be the cause. The rearrangement joins TRBV20-1 to TRBJ2-1; 13 bases map to TRBD2. The germline V gene has CDR1 DFQATT and CDR2 SNEGSKA (reference sequence). The CDR3 runs 18 residues. The CDR3 sequence: CRARDQLAGGRYYHEQFF. The CDR3 DNA reads as TGCAGGGCTAGAGATCAACTAGCGGGGGGGCGTTACTACCATGAGCAGTTCTTC.

The sample holds a few counts of this clonotype. This chain connects TRBV20-1 to TRBJ2-5; 8 bases match TRBD1. The germline gives CDR1 DFQATT, CDR2 SNEGSKA (reference sequence). The CDR3 has 15 residues. V lost 0 bases to trimming and J lost 11 bases; unmatched junction nucleotides: 14. The CDR3 loop reads CSARDGARDRGRQYF. The DNA for the CDR3 is TGCAGTGCTAGAGATGGGGCTCGAGACAGGGGCCGGCAGTACTTC.

The chain recombines TRBV5-4 with TRBJ2-1; 8 bases align to TRBD2. The J segment lost 0 bases and the V segment lost 3 bases, leaving 8 bases of the junction unmatched. Germline V gene data show CDR1 as SGHNT and CDR2 as YYREEE (reference sequence). The CDR3 sequence is 17 residues long. CDR3 DNA sequence: TGTGCCAGCAGCTCGGGGGGGGGCGGGAGCTCCTACAATGAGCAGTTCTTC. Protein product: CASSSGGGGSSYNEQFF.

CDR3 sequence reads: CASSPKTGRGYTF. The CDR3 nucleotides are TGTGCCAGCAGTCCTAAGACAGGGCGCGGCTACACCTTC. The gene calls are TRBV12-3 or TRBV12-4 and TRBJ1-2; 7 nucleotides align to TRBD1. This CDR3 has 13 residues. V lost 5 bases to trimming and J lost 8 bases; unmatched junction nucleotides: 8.

The V and J genes are TRBV20-1 and TRBJ1-5; 8 bases align to TRBD1. V lost 3 bases and J lost 2; bases outside the gene matches: 12. Germline values: CDR1 DFQATT, CDR2 SNEGSKA (reference sequence). There are 17 residues in the CDR3. The CDR3 loop reads CSASSMTGVSGNQPQHF. CDR3 coding DNA: TGCAGTGCTAGTTCAATGACAGGGGTTAGCGGCAATCAGCCCCAGCATTTT.

Note on this clonotype: A read error is possible here, since a much larger clone lies one base away. This rearrangement joins TRBV20-1 to TRBJ2-3, with TRBD2 matching 12 bases. In germline, CDR1 is DFQATT, CDR2 SNEGSKA (reference sequence). The CDR3 is 16 amino acids. The CDR3 sequence: CSTSRASGRAVDTQYF. CDR3 nucleotides: TGCAGTACTAGTCGGGCTAGCGGGAGGGCCGTAGATACGCAGTATTTT.

This clonotype has a handful of counts. The chain has TRBV9 and TRBJ2-1; tentative D call: TRBD2 (7 bases). The CDR3 sequence is 17 residues long. V was trimmed by 4 bases and J by 9 bases, leaving 26 bases between them. Germline CDR1 SGDLS, CDR2 YYNGEE. The CDR3 nucleotides read TGTGCCAGCAGCATCCAACCGGGGGGCTTCGGTGGCTCTGAGCAGTTCTTC. This codes for CASSIQPGGFGGSEQFF.

The table lists this clonotype with many counts. The chain links TRBV29-1 to TRBJ2-4, with 7 positions matching TRBD1. Germline CDR1 is SQVTM and CDR2 is ANQGSEA. V lost 4 bases, J lost 6 bases, and 6 bases stayed unmatched. The length of the CDR3 is 13 residues. This CDR3 reads CSVAGTEINIQYF. CDR3 bases: TGCAGCGTTGCCGGGACAGAAATAAACATTCAGTACTTC. The full variable domain, its missing parts supplied by reference TRBV29-1 and TRBJ2-4, is SAVISQKPSRDICQRGTSLTIQCQVDSQVTMMFWYRQQPGQSLTLIATANQGSEATYESGFVIDKFPISRPNLTFSTLTVSNMSPEDSSIYLCSVAGTEINIQYFGAGTRLSVL.

The V call is TRBV7-6, the J call TRBJ2-1; D ambiguous. The CDR3 consists of 15 residues. Trimming shortened V by 3 bases and J by 3 bases, and 12 bases separated the two germline ends. The germline gives CDR1 SGHVS, CDR2 FNYEAQ. The CDR3 region has the DNA TGTGCCAGCAGCTTGTCGAGGTCGGGCTACAATGAGCAGTTCTTC. Translated, it gives CASSLSRSGYNEQFF.

V is TRBV27 and J is TRBJ1-5; possibly TRBD1 for D (5 bases). Germline lookup yields CDR1 MNHEY and CDR2 SMNVEV (reference sequence). This CDR3 region has 17 residues. V lost 4 bases, J lost 4 bases, and 20 bases lay in between. This chain's CDR3 is CASSSTRGGGENQPQHF. CDR3 bases: TGTGCCAGCAGTTCGACCCGAGGTGGGGGGGAGAATCAGCCCCAGCATTTT.

This rearrangement joins TRBV27 to TRBJ2-7; D assignment may be TRBD1 or TRBD2 (5 bases each). The germline gives CDR1 MNHEY, CDR2 SMNVEV (reference sequence). The CDR3 covers 17 residues. Trimming stripped 7 bases from V and 3 bases from J, with 25 bases between. The CDR3 loop reads CASNQYSTPRDHYEQYF. For the CDR3, the DNA is TGTGCCAGCAATCAATACTCGACCCCCAGGGACCACTACGAGCAGTACTTC.

The V and J genes are TRBV6-5 and TRBJ2-5; D remains unclear. The CDR3 is made up of 13 amino acids. V lost 2 bases and J lost 2, with 6 bases in between. Germline loops: CDR1 MNHEY, CDR2 SVGAGI. The CDR3 loop is CASSYRTQETQYF. DNA of the CDR3: TGTGCCAGCAGTTACAGGACGCAAGAGACCCAGTACTTC.

J is TRBJ2-3 and V is TRBV5-1; D might be TRBD2 (5 bases). The CDR3 is made up of 16 amino acids. Germline V CDR1 and CDR2: SGHRS, YFSETQ. V lost 2 bases and J 0 bases, leaving 13 bases between the germline ends. The CDR3 protein is CASSLLVDPSTDTQYF. CDR3 in DNA: TGCGCCAGCAGCTTACTAGTGGACCCTAGCACAGATACGCAGTATTTT.